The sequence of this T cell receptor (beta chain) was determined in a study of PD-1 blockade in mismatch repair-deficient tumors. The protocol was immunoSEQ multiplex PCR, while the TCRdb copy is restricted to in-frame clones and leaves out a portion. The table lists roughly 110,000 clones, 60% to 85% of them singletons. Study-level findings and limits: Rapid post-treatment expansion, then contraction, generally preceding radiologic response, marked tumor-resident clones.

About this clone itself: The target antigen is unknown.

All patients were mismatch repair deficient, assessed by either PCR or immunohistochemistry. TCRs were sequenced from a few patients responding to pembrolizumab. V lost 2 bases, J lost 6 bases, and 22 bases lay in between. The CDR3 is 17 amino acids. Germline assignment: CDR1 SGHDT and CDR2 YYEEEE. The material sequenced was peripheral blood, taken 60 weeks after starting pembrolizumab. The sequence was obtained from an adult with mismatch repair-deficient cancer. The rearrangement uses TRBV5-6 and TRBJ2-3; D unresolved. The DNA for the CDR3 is TGTGCCAGCAGCTTAGGCCTCGGTGGAAAATTACGCGATACGCAGTATTTT. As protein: CASSLGLGGKLRDTQYF.